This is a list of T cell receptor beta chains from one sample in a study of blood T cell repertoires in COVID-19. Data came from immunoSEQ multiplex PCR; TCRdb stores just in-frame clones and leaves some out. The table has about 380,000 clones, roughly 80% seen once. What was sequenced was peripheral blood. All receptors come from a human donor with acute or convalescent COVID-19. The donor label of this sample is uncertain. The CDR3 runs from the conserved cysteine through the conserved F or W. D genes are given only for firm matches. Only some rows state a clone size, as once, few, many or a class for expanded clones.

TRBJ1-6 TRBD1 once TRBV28 CASHRDRSYNSPLHF TGTGCCAGCCATCGGGACAGGTCCTATAATTCACCCCTCCACTTT
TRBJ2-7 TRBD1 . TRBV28 CASSSPDRSSYEQYF TGTGCCAGCAGTTCCCCGGACAGGTCATCCTACGAGCAGTACTTC
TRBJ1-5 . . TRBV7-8 CASSLDAGPQPQHF TGTGCCAGCAGCTTAGACGCGGGCCCACAGCCCCAGCATTTT
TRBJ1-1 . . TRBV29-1 CSVHRHTNTEAFF TGCAGCGTTCACAGACACACGAACACTGAAGCTTTCTTT
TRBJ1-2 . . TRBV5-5 CASSFSPGRYGYTF TGTGCCAGCAGCTTCTCGCCAGGGAGGTATGGCTACACCTTC
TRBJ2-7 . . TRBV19 CASSILYSSSYEQYF TGTGCCAGTAGTATACTCTACAGTTCCTCCTACGAGCAGTACTTC
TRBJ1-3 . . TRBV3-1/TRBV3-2 CASSQGRPKRNSGNTIYF TGTGCCAGCAGCCAAGGCCGCCCGAAGCGGAACTCTGGAAACACCATATATTTT
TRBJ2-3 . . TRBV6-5 CASSPLGRNTQYF TGTGCCAGCAGTCCGCTAGGCAGAAATACGCAGTATTTT
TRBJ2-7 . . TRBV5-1 CASRQSDNSYEQYF TGCGCCAGCAGACAGTCGGACAACTCCTACGAGCAGTACTTC
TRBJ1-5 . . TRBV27 CASRIGDSNQPQHF TGTGCCAGCAGAATAGGGGATAGCAATCAGCCCCAGCATTTT
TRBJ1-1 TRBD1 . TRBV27 CASMAWQGGMNTEAFF TGTGCCAGCATGGCTTGGCAGGGGGGCATGAACACTGAAGCTTTCTTT
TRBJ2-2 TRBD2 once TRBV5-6 CASSLASGGPGGELFF TGTGCCAGCAGCTTGGCTAGCGGGGGGCCGGGCGGGGAGCTGTTTTTT
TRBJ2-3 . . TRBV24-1 CATSDFSGGDTQYF TGTGCCACCAGTGATTTTAGCGGTGGGGATACGCAGTATTTT
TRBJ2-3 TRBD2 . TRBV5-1 CASSAGLAGATDTQYF TGCGCCAGCAGCGCCGGACTAGCGGGAGCGACAGATACGCAGTATTTT
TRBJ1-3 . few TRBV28 CASSSGLIIFSGNTIYF TGTGCCAGCAGTTCGGGTCTGATCATCTTCTCTGGAAACACCATATATTTT
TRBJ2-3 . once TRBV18 CASSRERLGTDTQYF TGTGCCAGCTCTAGAGAGCGGTTAGGCACAGATACGCAGTATTTT
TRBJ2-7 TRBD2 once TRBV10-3 CAISGPRTSGATYEQYF TGTGCCATCAGTGGACCTAGGACTAGCGGGGCCACCTACGAGCAGTACTTC
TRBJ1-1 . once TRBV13 CASSLGVGGLAFF TGTGCCAGCAGCTTAGGGGTCGGAGGATTAGCTTTCTTT
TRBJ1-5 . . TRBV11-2 CASSLGQQPNQPQHF TGTGCCAGCAGCTTAGGTCAACAGCCCAATCAGCCCCAGCATTTT
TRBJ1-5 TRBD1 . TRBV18 CASSLDRSPQPQHF TGTGCCAGCTCACTGGACAGGAGCCCCCAGCCCCAGCATTTT
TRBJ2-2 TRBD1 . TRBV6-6 CASRSPGQGASGELFF TGTGCCAGCAGGTCCCCGGGACAGGGGGCCTCCGGGGAGCTGTTTTTT
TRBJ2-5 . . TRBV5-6 CASSSRGEDWKETQYF TGTGCCAGCAGCTCGCGGGGAGAGGATTGGAAAGAGACCCAGTACTTC
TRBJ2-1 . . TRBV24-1 CATSERGGASYNEQFF TGTGCCACCAGTGAAAGGGGGGGGGCCTCATACAATGAGCAGTTCTTC
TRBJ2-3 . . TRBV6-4 CASGTGRGATDTQYF TGTGCCAGTGGGACGGGCAGGGGCGCAACAGATACGCAGTATTTT
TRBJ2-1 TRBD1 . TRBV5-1 CASSEGQRNNEQFF TGCGCCAGCAGCGAGGGACAGCGGAACAATGAGCAGTTCTTC
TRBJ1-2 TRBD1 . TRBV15 CATSRRTGTEYGYTF TGTGCCACCAGCAGAAGGACAGGCACAGAGTATGGCTACACCTTC
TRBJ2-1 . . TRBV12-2 CASRLVGGQGDYNEQFF TGTGCAAGTCGCTTAGTTGGTGGGCAGGGGGACTACAATGAGCAGTTCTTC
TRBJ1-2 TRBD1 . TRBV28 CASSTTGGYGYTF TGTGCCAGCAGTACTACAGGGGGATATGGCTACACCTTC
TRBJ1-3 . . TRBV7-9 CASSRQGSTGNTIYF TGTGCCAGCAGCCGTCAGGGGAGCACTGGAAACACCATATATTTT
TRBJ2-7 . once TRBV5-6 CASSLNRVGSSYEQYF TGTGCCAGCAGCTTGAACAGGGTGGGGAGCTCCTACGAGCAGTACTTC
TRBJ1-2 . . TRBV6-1 CASSEAMAPGWTASNYGYTF TGTGCCAGCAGTGAAGCAATGGCCCCGGGATGGACAGCCTCTAACTATGGCTACACCTTC
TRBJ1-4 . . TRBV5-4 CASSLDVEGGATNEKLFF TGTGCCAGCAGCTTGGACGTGGAGGGTGGGGCAACTAATGAAAAACTGTTTTTT